This T cell receptor (beta chain) was profiled in a study of blood T cells in healthy people across ages. Study-level information: About one barcoded beta molecule per two T cells came from capture by template switching.

A second PCR of roughly 7 to 11 cycles used a sample-barcoded 5' primer and a J-beta primer mix. Every molecule of cDNA carried a tag from a template-switch adaptor with 12 random nucleotides. Each CDR3 protein gets one entry after TCRdb re-called the 5' RACE reads with MiXCR. The sample records some 1,500,000 distinct CDR3 sequences, roughly two fifths being singletons. This clonotype showed up just a few times. V gave up 3 bases and J gave up 7 bases; unmatched junction bases: 6. The CDR3 consists of 15 residues. Per germline, CDR1 DFQATT and CDR2 SNEGSKA (reference sequence). The specimen sequenced was blood. The genes are TRBV20-1 and TRBJ2-2; 12 positions match TRBD2. This sequence originates from a woman in her late teens or twenties in good health. The CDR3 DNA is TGCAGTGCTAGCGCTAGCGGGGGGGCTGACGGGGAGCTGTTTTTT. This sequence encodes CSASASGGADGELFF.